The rows below give T cell receptor beta chains drawn from one sample of a study of cytomegalovirus exposure and HLA in healthy donors. TCRdb's table, derived via immunoSEQ multiplex PCR, lists solely in-frame clones and lacks some. Of 150,000 to 200,000 clones listed, around 85% are singletons. Sequenced input: PBMCs. The receptors originated from a man younger than 35 in good health and CMV-seropositive. Both conserved end residues are part of each CDR3. The order of the fields is V gene, D gene, J gene, clone size, CDR3 DNA, CDR3 protein. D genes are given only for firm matches. Some rows mark clone size as missing; the rest say once, few, many or name a class of expanded clone.

v_call: TRBV7-8; d_call: NA; j_call: TRBJ1-3; clone_size: NA; cdr3_nt: TGTGCCAGCAGCTTCACAGGGTCTGGAAACACCATATATTTT; cdr3_aa: CASSFTGSGNTIYF
v_call: TRBV10-3; d_call: NA; j_call: TRBJ1-2; clone_size: NA; cdr3_nt: TGTGCCATCAGTGAGCTAGGAGGCTACACCTTC; cdr3_aa: CAISELGGYTF
v_call: TRBV5-4; d_call: TRBD1; j_call: TRBJ1-1; clone_size: NA; cdr3_nt: TGTGCCAGCAGCTCCTATATTACAGGGGGGGACACTGAAGCTTTCTTT; cdr3_aa: CASSSYITGGDTEAFF
v_call: TRBV7-2; d_call: NA; j_call: TRBJ1-3; clone_size: NA; cdr3_nt: TGTGCCAGCAGCCGGACAGTAGGAAACACCATATATTTT; cdr3_aa: CASSRTVGNTIYF
v_call: TRBV7-6; d_call: NA; j_call: TRBJ1-1; clone_size: NA; cdr3_nt: TGTGCCAGCAGCTTAAACAGTAGAGCCAAGAACACTGAAGCTTTCTTT; cdr3_aa: CASSLNSRAKNTEAFF
v_call: TRBV5-4; d_call: NA; j_call: TRBJ1-2; clone_size: NA; cdr3_nt: TGTGCCAGCAGGTTCCGGGAGTATGGCTACACCTTC; cdr3_aa: CASRFREYGYTF
v_call: TRBV28; d_call: TRBD2; j_call: TRBJ2-5; clone_size: NA; cdr3_nt: TGTGCCAGCAGTCCCCCAGCTAAACTAGCGGGGGGTTCTGCGACCCAGTACTTC; cdr3_aa: CASSPPAKLAGGSATQYF
v_call: TRBV6-1; d_call: NA; j_call: TRBJ1-2; clone_size: NA; cdr3_nt: TGTGCCAGCAGTGAGGACAGATTGCCGTCGGGCTACACCTTC; cdr3_aa: CASSEDRLPSGYTF
v_call: TRBV2; d_call: NA; j_call: TRBJ2-2; clone_size: NA; cdr3_nt: TGTGCCAGCGCGAGACAGAACACCGGGGAGCTGTTTTTT; cdr3_aa: CASARQNTGELFF
v_call: TRBV5-1; d_call: NA; j_call: TRBJ1-1; clone_size: NA; cdr3_nt: TGCGCCAGCAGCCAGGTGGGAGGGGGATTGAACACTGAAGCTTTCTTT; cdr3_aa: CASSQVGGGLNTEAFF
v_call: TRBV4-1; d_call: NA; j_call: TRBJ1-6; clone_size: once; cdr3_nt: TGCGCCAGCAGCCAAGAAGGGGGGGGTTCACCCCTCCACTTT; cdr3_aa: CASSQEGGGSPLHF
v_call: TRBV7-8; d_call: NA; j_call: TRBJ1-2; clone_size: NA; cdr3_nt: TGTGCCAGCAGCACAGGACCCATCGATGGCTACACCTTC; cdr3_aa: CASSTGPIDGYTF
v_call: TRBV29-1; d_call: NA; j_call: TRBJ1-1; clone_size: few; cdr3_nt: TGCAGCGTTGAAGCGGGGGCTGAAGCTTTCTTT; cdr3_aa: CSVEAGAEAFF
v_call: TRBV10-2; d_call: TRBD2; j_call: TRBJ2-2; clone_size: NA; cdr3_nt: TGCGCCAGCAAACGGCCGGGACTAGCGGGGACGGCCGGGGAGCTGTTTTTT; cdr3_aa: CASKRPGLAGTAGELFF
v_call: TRBV7-9; d_call: NA; j_call: TRBJ2-1; clone_size: NA; cdr3_nt: TGTGCCAGCAGCTTAGGGCAGGCTGATGAGCAGTTCTTC; cdr3_aa: CASSLGQADEQFF
v_call: TRBV5-1; d_call: TRBD1; j_call: TRBJ2-7; clone_size: NA; cdr3_nt: TGCGCCAGCAGCCTAAGTCCGGGACAGGGCTACTACGAGCAGTACTTC; cdr3_aa: CASSLSPGQGYYEQYF
v_call: TRBV5-4; d_call: TRBD1; j_call: TRBJ2-3; clone_size: NA; cdr3_nt: TGTGCCAGCAGCTTGCAGGGGGCCGGAGATACGCAGTATTTT; cdr3_aa: CASSLQGAGDTQYF
v_call: TRBV19; d_call: NA; j_call: TRBJ1-1; clone_size: NA; cdr3_nt: TGTGCCAGTCGCGGACAGACAAGCACTGAAGCTTTCTTT; cdr3_aa: CASRGQTSTEAFF
v_call: TRBV6-5; d_call: NA; j_call: TRBJ2-7; clone_size: NA; cdr3_nt: TGTGCCAGCAGTGACTCGGGCCTCGGGCAGTACTTC; cdr3_aa: CASSDSGLGQYF
v_call: TRBV10-3; d_call: TRBD2; j_call: TRBJ2-7; clone_size: NA; cdr3_nt: TGTGCCATCAGTACTAGCGGGTACGAGCAGTACTTC; cdr3_aa: CAISTSGYEQYF
v_call: TRBV6-5; d_call: NA; j_call: TRBJ1-2; clone_size: NA; cdr3_nt: TGTGCCAGCAGTTACTCGAATCCACCTGCCGGCTATGGCTACACCTTC; cdr3_aa: CASSYSNPPAGYGYTF
v_call: TRBV7-2; d_call: NA; j_call: TRBJ2-5; clone_size: once; cdr3_nt: TGTGCCAGCAGCTCGTGGACTATTTCATCTGGAGAGACCCAGTACTTC; cdr3_aa: CASSSWTISSGETQYF
v_call: TRBV7-9; d_call: NA; j_call: TRBJ1-1; clone_size: NA; cdr3_nt: TGTTCCAGCAGCTTAGGGACCGCCGGGAACCTGAACACTGAAGCTTTCTTT; cdr3_aa: CSSSLGTAGNLNTEAFF
v_call: TRBV28; d_call: TRBD1; j_call: TRBJ2-7; clone_size: many; cdr3_nt: TGTGCCAGCAGTTTATCAACAGGGGTGTATAACTACGAGCAGTACTTC; cdr3_aa: CASSLSTGVYNYEQYF
v_call: TRBV9; d_call: TRBD1; j_call: TRBJ2-7; clone_size: few; cdr3_nt: TGTGCCAGCAGCGCCCGACAGGGAGAGAACGAGCAGTACTTC; cdr3_aa: CASSARQGENEQYF
v_call: TRBV2; d_call: TRBD1; j_call: TRBJ1-5; clone_size: NA; cdr3_nt: TGTGCCAGCAGTCCTAGGGACAGCTTAAATCAGCCCCAGCATTTT; cdr3_aa: CASSPRDSLNQPQHF
v_call: TRBV7-9; d_call: NA; j_call: TRBJ2-1; clone_size: few; cdr3_nt: TGTGCCAGCAACCCCGGGACTGGGGATGAGCAGTTCTTC; cdr3_aa: CASNPGTGDEQFF
v_call: TRBV19; d_call: NA; j_call: TRBJ1-6; clone_size: NA; cdr3_nt: TGTGCCAGTAGTATAGATCGACAGATTAATTCACCCCTCCACTTT; cdr3_aa: CASSIDRQINSPLHF
v_call: TRBV5-1; d_call: NA; j_call: TRBJ1-6; clone_size: few; cdr3_nt: TGCGCCAGCAGCTTGGCCGGTCAGGGAGGAAACTCACCCCTCCACTTT; cdr3_aa: CASSLAGQGGNSPLHF
v_call: TRBV10-3; d_call: TRBD2; j_call: TRBJ2-1; clone_size: NA; cdr3_nt: TGTGCCACCCAACTAGCGGGGGGATACTACAATGAGCAGTTCTTC; cdr3_aa: CATQLAGGYYNEQFF
v_call: TRBV5-4; d_call: TRBD2; j_call: TRBJ2-7; clone_size: NA; cdr3_nt: TGTGCCAGCAGCTTGTGGGGGGGAGCGAGCTCCTACGAGCAGTACTTC; cdr3_aa: CASSLWGGASSYEQYF
v_call: TRBV7-6; d_call: NA; j_call: TRBJ1-2; clone_size: NA; cdr3_nt: TGTGCCAGCAGCTTTTCAGCTAACTATGGCTACACCTTC; cdr3_aa: CASSFSANYGYTF
v_call: TRBV15; d_call: NA; j_call: TRBJ2-1; clone_size: NA; cdr3_nt: TGTGCCACCAGCAGAGATCTTGTTGAGCAGTTCTTC; cdr3_aa: CATSRDLVEQFF
v_call: TRBV5-1; d_call: TRBD1; j_call: TRBJ1-6; clone_size: NA; cdr3_nt: TGCGCCAGCAGCTTGGATTCCAGGGGGGATTCACCCCTCCACTTT; cdr3_aa: CASSLDSRGDSPLHF
v_call: TRBV6-5; d_call: TRBD1; j_call: TRBJ2-2; clone_size: NA; cdr3_nt: TGTGCCAGCAGTTACTCGGCACAGGGGAGCACCGGGGAGCTGTTTTTT; cdr3_aa: CASSYSAQGSTGELFF
v_call: TRBV5-1; d_call: NA; j_call: TRBJ2-3; clone_size: NA; cdr3_nt: TGCGCCAGCAGCGGTCGGTCAGGCAGATCCTATAGCACAGATACGCAGTATTTT; cdr3_aa: CASSGRSGRSYSTDTQYF
v_call: TRBV2; d_call: NA; j_call: TRBJ2-3; clone_size: NA; cdr3_nt: TGTGCCAGCAGCCAAATGGAGGGACCAGATACGCAGTATTTT; cdr3_aa: CASSQMEGPDTQYF
v_call: TRBV5-1; d_call: TRBD1; j_call: TRBJ1-1; clone_size: NA; cdr3_nt: TGCGCCAGCAGCCGGGACAGGGGATACACTGAAGCTTTCTTT; cdr3_aa: CASSRDRGYTEAFF
v_call: TRBV2; d_call: NA; j_call: TRBJ1-5; clone_size: few; cdr3_nt: TGTGCCAGCAGTGACGACCGGACAGGCAATCAGCCCCAGCATTTT; cdr3_aa: CASSDDRTGNQPQHF
v_call: TRBV5-1; d_call: NA; j_call: TRBJ2-2; clone_size: NA; cdr3_nt: TGCGCCAGCAGCCCCGGGACTGCATGGACCGGGGAGCTGTTTTTT; cdr3_aa: CASSPGTAWTGELFF
v_call: TRBV6-6; d_call: NA; j_call: TRBJ1-4; clone_size: once; cdr3_nt: TGTGCCAGCAGTTACTCGACCGGGAAACTGTTTTTT; cdr3_aa: CASSYSTGKLFF
v_call: TRBV7-2; d_call: TRBD1; j_call: TRBJ1-1; clone_size: NA; cdr3_nt: TGTGCCAGCAGCGCACCGGGACAGTTTAATCTAGCTTTCTTT; cdr3_aa: CASSAPGQFNLAFF
v_call: TRBV13; d_call: NA; j_call: TRBJ1-3; clone_size: NA; cdr3_nt: TGTGCCAGCAGCTTAGGACAGGGAAACACCATATATTTT; cdr3_aa: CASSLGQGNTIYF
v_call: TRBV6-1; d_call: NA; j_call: TRBJ1-6; clone_size: few; cdr3_nt: TGTGCCAGCAGTGGTAAAAGGGAGGGGTCACCCCTCCACTTT; cdr3_aa: CASSGKREGSPLHF
v_call: TRBV19; d_call: NA; j_call: TRBJ1-6; clone_size: NA; cdr3_nt: TGTGCCAGTAGTGAAGGGGCGAACTATAATTCACCCCTCCACTTT; cdr3_aa: CASSEGANYNSPLHF
v_call: TRBV21-1; d_call: NA; j_call: TRBJ1-5; clone_size: few; cdr3_nt: TGTGCCAGCAGCAAAACGTCGAACTCGGTAGGGGTCCTCTATAGCAATCAGCCCCAGCATTTT; cdr3_aa: CASSKTSNSVGVLYSNQPQHF
v_call: TRBV6-1; d_call: TRBD1; j_call: TRBJ2-7; clone_size: NA; cdr3_nt: TGTGCCAGCAGGGGACAGGACTACGAGCAGTACTTC; cdr3_aa: CASRGQDYEQYF